Included here is one TCR beta chain sequence, with context. The clone's antigen remains unknown. No clone much larger than this one lies a single base away; base qualities are absent. There are 13 amino acids in the CDR3, from cysteine to phenylalanine inclusive. Only the CDR3 DNA stays, 39 bases, in frame from base 1. The junction shows trimming of 5 bases on V and 10 bases on J, plus 18 bases between the germline ends. Reading the germline V gene gives CDR1 MNHEY and CDR2 SVGAGI. The data stem from a study of OX40 agonist ivuxolimab in advanced cancers. About the investigation overall: Ivuxolimab, which targeted the costimulatory receptor OX40 (CD134), was an agonistic, fully human IgG2 monoclonal antibody. Intravenous ivuxolimab was administered to patients every 2 weeks at six dose levels: 0.01, 0.1, 0.3, 1.5, 3 and 10 mg/kg. Of the approximately 50 dose-escalation patients, hepatocellular carcinoma was present in 19, melanoma in roughly 15, renal cell carcinoma in 9 and head and neck cancer in 9. A male proportion of 82.7% and a mean age of approximately 55 years, ranging from about 23 to 90, were recorded for the dose-escalation cohort. Patients were allowed to have had prior anti-PD-1, anti-PD-L1 or anti-CTLA-4 therapy, and approximately 40% of the dose-escalation patients had previously received checkpoint inhibitors. Three dose-escalation patients achieved partial responses, one with hepatocellular carcinoma and two with cutaneous melanoma. The purpose of peripheral TCRbeta sequencing was to test whether ivuxolimab changed TCR sequence diversity and led to clonal T-cell expansion. The paper covers the monotherapy dose-escalation part of the phase I ivuxolimab trial, which included N of about 50 patients.

General conclusions and limits of the study: The antigen specificity of the clonally expanded peripheral T cells was not determined. Low levels of normalized T-cell clonal expansion were also seen in some nonresponding patients. Clonal expansion of both CD4+ and CD8+ blood T cells was observed from baseline to week 6 at doses 0.1 to 3.0 mg/kg. After ivuxolimab, CD8+ T cells had more expanded clones than CD4+ T cells on average. In partial responders in the 0.1-3.0 mg/kg groups, normalized peripheral clonal expansion was found to be among the lowest, especially among CD8+ T cells.

The trial excluded patients who had a history of autoimmune disease or were on systemic immunosuppression. Peripheral blood for TCR sequencing was collected from all dose cohorts at baseline, on cycle 4 day 1, and on cycle 7 day 1. The samples were drawn from a first-in-human, open-label, multicenter phase I dose-escalation trial of ivuxolimab. The trial enrolled adults with locally advanced or metastatic head and neck squamous cell, hepatocellular, melanoma or renal cell carcinoma. CD4+ and CD8+ T cells were sorted separately from peripheral blood before TCR sequencing. Genomic DNA was extracted from sorted cells for sequencing of the TCRbeta CDR3 region. The immunoSEQ Assay was used to sequence the TCRbeta CDR3 regions. Held by TCRdb, this immuneACCESS table contains in-frame sequences only and omits some clones. Under half of the omission traces to an unresolved V gene where checked; the cause of the rest is unknown. The sample contains about 15,000 clones, approximately 94% of them found a single time. The top ten hold approximately 22% of the sample.

The sequencing here drew on CD4+ or CD8+ T cells sorted from blood, taken in a trial of the OX40 agonist ivuxolimab. The chain uses TRBV6-5 and TRBJ2-7; D gene: possibly TRBD2, on 6 matching bases. The TCR sequence derives from an adult with an advanced solid tumor such as melanoma, head and neck, liver or kidney cancer. The base sequence is TGTGCCAGCAGTCCCACTGGGGGGTGGGCCCAGTACTTC. Its protein is CASSPTGGWAQYF.